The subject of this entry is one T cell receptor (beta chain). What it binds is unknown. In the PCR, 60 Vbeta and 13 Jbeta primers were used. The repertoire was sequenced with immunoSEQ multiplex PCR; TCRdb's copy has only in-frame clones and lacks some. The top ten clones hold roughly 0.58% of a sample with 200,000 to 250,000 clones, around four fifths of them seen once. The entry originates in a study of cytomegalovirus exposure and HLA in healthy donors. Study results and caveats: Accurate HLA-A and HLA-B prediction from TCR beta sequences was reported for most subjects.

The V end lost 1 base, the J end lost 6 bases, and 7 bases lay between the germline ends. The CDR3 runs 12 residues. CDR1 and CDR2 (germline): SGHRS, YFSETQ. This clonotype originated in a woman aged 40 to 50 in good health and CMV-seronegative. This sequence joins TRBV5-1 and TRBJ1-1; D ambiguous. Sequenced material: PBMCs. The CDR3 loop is CASSLSGAEAFF. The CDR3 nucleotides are TGCGCCAGCAGCTTGTCGGGTGCTGAAGCTTTCTTT.